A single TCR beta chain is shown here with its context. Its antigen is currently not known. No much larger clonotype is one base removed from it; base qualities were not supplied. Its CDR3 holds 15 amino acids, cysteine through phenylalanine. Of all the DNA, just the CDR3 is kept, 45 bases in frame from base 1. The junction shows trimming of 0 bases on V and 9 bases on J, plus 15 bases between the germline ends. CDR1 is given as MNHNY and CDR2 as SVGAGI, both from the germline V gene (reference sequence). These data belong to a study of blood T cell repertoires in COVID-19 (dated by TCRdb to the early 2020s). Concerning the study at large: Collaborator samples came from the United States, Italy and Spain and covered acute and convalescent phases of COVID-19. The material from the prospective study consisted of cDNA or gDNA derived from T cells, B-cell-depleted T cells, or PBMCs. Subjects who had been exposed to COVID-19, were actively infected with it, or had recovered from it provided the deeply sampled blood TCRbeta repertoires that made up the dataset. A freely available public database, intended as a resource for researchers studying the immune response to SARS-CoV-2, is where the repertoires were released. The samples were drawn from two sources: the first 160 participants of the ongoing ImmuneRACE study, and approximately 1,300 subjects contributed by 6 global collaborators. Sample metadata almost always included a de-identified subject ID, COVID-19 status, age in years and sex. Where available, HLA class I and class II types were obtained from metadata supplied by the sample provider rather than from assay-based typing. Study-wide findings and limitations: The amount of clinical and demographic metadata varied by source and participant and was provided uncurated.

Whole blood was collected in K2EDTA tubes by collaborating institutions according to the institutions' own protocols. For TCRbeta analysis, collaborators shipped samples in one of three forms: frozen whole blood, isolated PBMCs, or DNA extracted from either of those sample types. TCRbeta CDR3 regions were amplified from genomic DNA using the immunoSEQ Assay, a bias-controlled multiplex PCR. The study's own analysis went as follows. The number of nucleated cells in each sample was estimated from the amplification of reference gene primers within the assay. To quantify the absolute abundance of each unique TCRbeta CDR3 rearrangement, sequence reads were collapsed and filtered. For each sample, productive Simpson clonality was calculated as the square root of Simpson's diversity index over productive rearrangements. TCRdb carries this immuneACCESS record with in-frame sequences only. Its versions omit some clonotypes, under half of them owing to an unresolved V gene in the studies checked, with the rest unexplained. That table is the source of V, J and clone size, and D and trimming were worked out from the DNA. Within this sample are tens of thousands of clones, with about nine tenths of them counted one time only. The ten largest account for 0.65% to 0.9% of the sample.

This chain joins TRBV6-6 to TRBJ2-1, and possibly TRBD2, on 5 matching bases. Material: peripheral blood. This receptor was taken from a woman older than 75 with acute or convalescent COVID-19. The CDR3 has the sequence CASSYSNPSPPEQFF. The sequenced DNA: TGTGCCAGCAGTTACTCGAACCCTAGCCCCCCTGAGCAGTTCTTC.